One sample yielded the 20 T cell receptor beta chains listed below, sequenced in a study of cytomegalovirus exposure and HLA in healthy donors. Some clones are missing from TCRdb's copy, which holds only in-frame ones; the method was immunoSEQ multiplex PCR. The sample records 150,000 to 200,000 clones, about 88% being singletons. Sequencing used PBMCs. The receptors come from a young woman in good health and CMV-seronegative.

The J gene is TRBJ2-5, the V gene TRBV2; 12 bases are a match to TRBD2. Germline assignment: CDR1 SNHLY and CDR2 FYNNEI. This CDR3 region has 16 residues. V trimming: 5 bases; J trimming: 2 bases; junction bases outside the gene matches: 6. The CDR3 spells CASSQSGTSGQETQYF. CDR3 DNA sequence: TGTGCCAGCAGTCAATCCGGGACTAGCGGGCAAGAGACCCAGTACTTC.

The chain employs TRBV7-3 and TRBJ2-2; possibly TRBD2 for D (6 bases). Trimming took 7 bases from V and 4 from J, leaving 16 bases between them. Germline V gene lookup returns CDR1 SGHTA and CDR2 FQGTGA. The CDR3 sequence is 15 residues long. CDR3 amino acids: CASTPVGGGTGELFF. CDR3 DNA sequence: TGTGCCAGCACTCCCGTGGGAGGCGGCACCGGGGAGCTGTTTTTT.

V is TRBV15 and J is TRBJ2-7; 9 positions agree with TRBD2. The CDR3 has 16 amino acids. Germline V gene data show CDR1 as LNHNV and CDR2 as YYDKDF (reference sequence). The junction had 9 bases not matched to a gene; V was cut back by 0 bases and J by 6 bases. CDR3 bases: TGTGCCACCAGCAGAGATGGGCGGGGACTAGCTTCCGAGCAGTACTTC. Amino acids: CATSRDGRGLASEQYF.

V gene TRBV7-8 combines with J gene TRBJ1-2; 8 bases are a match to TRBD1. The CDR3 is 14 amino acids. Trimming removed 5 bases from V and 2 bases from J; junction bases left unmatched: 4. Germline CDR1 and CDR2: SGHVS and FQNEAQ. The CDR3 DNA follows: TGTGCCAGCAGCGGACAGGGCTTCAACTATGGCTACACCTTC. Protein product: CASSGQGFNYGYTF.

This clone came up once. The rearrangement joins TRBV9 to TRBJ1-2, with a weak D call TRBD1 (6 bases). The length of the CDR3 is 15 residues. Germline V gives CDR1 SGDLS, CDR2 YYNGEE. Trimming took off 1 base at V and 8 bases at J, with 18 bases between the two ends. CDR3 protein: CASSVTPSDSGGYTF. The CDR3 DNA is TGTGCCAGCAGCGTAACTCCCTCGGACAGCGGAGGCTACACCTTC.

This clone was seen a single time. This chain connects TRBV29-1 to TRBJ2-4; maybe TRBD1 (6 bases). With 2 bases removed from V and 5 bases from J, the gap between germline ends came to 7 bases. This CDR3 comprises 12 residues. CDR1 is SQVTM, CDR2 ANQGSEA, per germline. The CDR3 DNA reads TGCAGCGTTGAAAAGGGGGAAAACATTCAGTACTTC. Its translation is CSVEKGENIQYF.

The chain combines TRBV5-1 with TRBJ1-5; TRBD1 aligns across 7 bases. The CDR3 has 16 residues. Germline loops: CDR1 SGHRS, CDR2 YFSETQ. The J segment lost 0 bases and the V segment lost 4 bases, leaving 7 bases of the junction unmatched. The CDR3 DNA sequence: TGCGCCAGCAGCCTCGGAGCAGGGGGTAGCAATCAGCCCCAGCATTTT. Its translation is CASSLGAGGSNQPQHF. Looking up the rest from reference TRBV5-1 and TRBJ1-5 gives the full variable domain: KAGVTQTPRYLIKTRGQQVTLSCSPISGHRSVSWYQQTPGQGLQFLFEYFSETQRNKGNFPGRFSGRQFSNSRSEMNVSTLELGDSALYLCASSLGAGGSNQPQHFGDGTRLSIL.

The chain employs TRBV2 and TRBJ2-5; D is perhaps TRBD1 (6 bases). The V gene's germline CDR1 is SNHLY and CDR2 FYNNEI. This CDR3 is built from 13 residues. Deletions cut 5 bases from V and 4 bases from J, with 11 bases between. CDR3 amino acids: CASSPGHLETQYF. The DNA for the CDR3 is TGTGCCAGCAGTCCGGGACACTTAGAGACCCAGTACTTC.

The chain is built from TRBV9 and TRBJ2-2, with D unresolved. The V end was cut by 0 bases, the J end by 3 bases, with 6 bases between. The CDR3 has 14 residues. CDR1 is SGDLS, CDR2 YYNGEE, per germline. This chain's CDR3 is CASSVVPYTGELFF. The CDR3 DNA reads as TGTGCCAGCAGCGTAGTCCCGTACACCGGGGAGCTGTTTTTT.

This chain connects TRBV19 to TRBJ2-7; 9 bases map to TRBD1. Per germline, CDR1 LNHDA and CDR2 SQIVND (reference sequence). The V and J ends lost 1 base and 1 base, in that order; junction bases with no gene match: 5. CDR3 length equals 16 residues. The DNA of the CDR3 is TGTGCCAGTAGTATAGGGGGGACAGGGAGTTCCTACGAGCAGTACTTC. Its protein is CASSIGGTGSSYEQYF.

The V and J genes are TRBV27 and TRBJ1-2; D uncertain. The CDR3 loop spans 18 amino acids. Germline V gene sequence: CDR1 MNHEY, CDR2 SMNVEV (reference sequence). Trimming left V 6 bases short and J 5 bases short, with 28 bases between. The CDR3 sequence is CASSRQLWEAGAPYGYTF. DNA of the CDR3: TGTGCCAGCAGCCGTCAATTGTGGGAGGCGGGAGCTCCTTATGGCTACACCTTC.

This chain uses TRBV5-4 with TRBJ1-2, with TRBD1 matching over 10 bases. In germline, CDR1 is SGHNT, CDR2 YYREEE (reference sequence). J was trimmed by 2 bases and V by 2 bases; bases with no gene match: 3. CDR3 length: 15 residues. DNA for the CDR3: TGTGCCAGCAGCTTAGGGGGACAGGGGAACTATGGCTACACCTTC. Protein product: CASSLGGQGNYGYTF.

Details on this clone: The sample has other DNA sequences that encode this CDR3 too. V usage is TRBV5-1 and J usage is TRBJ1-1; 8 bases agree with TRBD1. V lost 4 bases and J lost 3; bases outside the gene matches: 2. The CDR3 extends over 13 amino acids. CDR1 is SGHRS, CDR2 YFSETQ, per germline. The CDR3 bases are TGCGCCAGCAGCCTACAGGGGGACACTGAAGCTTTCTTT. Its protein is CASSLQGDTEAFF.

This clone was seen just once. This sequence joins TRBV5-1 and TRBJ1-2; possibly TRBD1 for D (6 bases). Per the germline V gene, CDR1 is SGHRS and CDR2 is YFSETQ. V lost 3 bases and J lost 3, with 15 bases in between. This CDR3 has 15 residues. This CDR3 reads CASSSDSQGHYGYTF. The CDR3 DNA is TGCGCCAGCAGCTCCGACTCCCAGGGGCACTATGGCTACACCTTC.

V usage is TRBV7-2 and J usage is TRBJ2-7; D may be TRBD2 (5 bases). Deletions cut 6 bases from V and 1 base from J, with 16 bases between. The CDR3 consists of 15 residues. CDR1 SGHTA and CDR2 FQGNSA come from the germline V gene. CDR3 amino acids: CASSRSGIYSYEQYF. Here the CDR3 DNA reads TGTGCCAGCAGTCGATCCGGGATCTATTCCTACGAGCAGTACTTC.

The J gene is TRBJ2-5, the V gene TRBV5-1; 8 bases are shared with TRBD1. J gave up 2 bases and V 3 bases, and 12 bases lay outside the gene matches. This CDR3 spans 17 amino acids. The germline V gene encodes CDR1 SGHRS and CDR2 YFSETQ. CDR3 in DNA: TGCGCCAGCAGCTGGGGGCTTGACAGGGGATCACAAGAGACCCAGTACTTC. Protein product: CASSWGLDRGSQETQYF.

V gene TRBV7-9 combines with J gene TRBJ1-4; tentatively, D is TRBD1 (5 bases). Per germline, CDR1 SEHNR and CDR2 FQNEAQ (reference sequence). Trimming removed 3 bases at V and 3 bases at J, with 11 bases between. There are 15 residues in the CDR3. The DNA of the CDR3 is TGTGCCAGCAGCTTGTGGAGGGGCTCTAATGAAAAACTGTTTTTT. As protein: CASSLWRGSNEKLFF.

The gene calls are TRBV12-5 and TRBJ1-5, with D possibly TRBD1 on 6 matching bases. The CDR3 is 15 residues long. V was pared by 6 bases and J by 5 bases, with 17 bases between. CDR1 is LGHNT, CDR2 FRNRAP, per germline. The CDR3 nucleotides read TGTGCTAGTGGACCTTCCGGGACACCCTATCAGCCCCAGCATTTT. Translation: CASGPSGTPYQPQHF. The full variable domain, rest sourced from reference TRBV12-5 and TRBJ1-5, is DARVTQTPRHKVTEMGQEVTMRCQPILGHNTVFWYRQTMMQGLELLAYFRNRAPLDDSGMPKDRFSAEMPDATLATLKIQPSEPRDSAVYFCASGPSGTPYQPQHFGDGTRLSIL.

V gene TRBV12-5 combines with J gene TRBJ1-1; 8 nucleotides agree with TRBD1. Germline CDR1 is LGHNT and CDR2 is FRNRAP. This CDR3 is built from 13 residues. With V trimmed by 2 bases and J by 7 bases, 3 bases remained unmatched. The CDR3 region has the DNA TGTGCTAGTGGTTTGAAGGGACAGGTTGAAGCTTTCTTT. Its translation is CASGLKGQVEAFF.

The chain couples TRBV30 to TRBJ2-5; TRBD2 is a possible D gene (6 bases). The CDR3 length is 13 residues. The germline gives CDR1 GTSNPN, CDR2 SVGIG (reference sequence). The ends were cut back, 1 base at V and 13 bases at J, with 19 bases in the middle. The CDR3 region has the DNA TGTGCCTGGAGTGCGGTCCGGCGGGGTCCGCCGTACTTC. Its protein product is CAWSAVRRGPPYF.